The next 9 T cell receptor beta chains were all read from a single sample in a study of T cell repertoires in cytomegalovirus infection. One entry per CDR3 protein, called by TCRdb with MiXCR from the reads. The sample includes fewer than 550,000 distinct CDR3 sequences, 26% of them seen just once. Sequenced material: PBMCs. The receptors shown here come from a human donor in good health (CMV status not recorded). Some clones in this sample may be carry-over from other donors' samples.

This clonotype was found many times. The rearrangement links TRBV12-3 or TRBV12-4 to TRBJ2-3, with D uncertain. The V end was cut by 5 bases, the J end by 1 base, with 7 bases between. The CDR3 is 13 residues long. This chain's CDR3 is CASSPTGTDTQYF. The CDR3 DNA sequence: TGTGCCAGCAGTCCGACCGGCACAGATACGCAGTATTTT.

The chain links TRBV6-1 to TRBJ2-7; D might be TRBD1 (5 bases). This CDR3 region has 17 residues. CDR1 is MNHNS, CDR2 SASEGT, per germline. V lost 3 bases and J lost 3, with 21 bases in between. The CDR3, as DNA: TGTGCCAGCAGTGACAAAGTTGGCGTGCCTACAGGCTACGAGCAGTACGTC. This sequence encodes CASSDKVGVPTGYEQYV.

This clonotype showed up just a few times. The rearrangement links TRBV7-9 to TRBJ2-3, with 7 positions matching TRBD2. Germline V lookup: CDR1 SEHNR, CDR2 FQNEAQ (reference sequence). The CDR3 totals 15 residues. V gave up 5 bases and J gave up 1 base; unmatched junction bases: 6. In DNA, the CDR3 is TGTGCCAGCAGCCAAGTCAGCGGGGGCACAGATACGCAGTATTTT. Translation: CASSQVSGGTDTQYF. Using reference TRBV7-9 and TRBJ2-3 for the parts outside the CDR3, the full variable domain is DTGVSQNPRHKITKRGQNVTFRCDPISEHNRLYWYRQTLGQGPEFLTYFQNEAQLEKSRLLSDRFSAERPKGSFSTLEIQRTEQGDSAMYLCASSQVSGGTDTQYFGPGTRLTVL.

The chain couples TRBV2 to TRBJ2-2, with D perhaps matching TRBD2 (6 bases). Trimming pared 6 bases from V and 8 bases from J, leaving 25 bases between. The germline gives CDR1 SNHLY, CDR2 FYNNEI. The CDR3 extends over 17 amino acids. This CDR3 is CASSATGAGGRRGELFF. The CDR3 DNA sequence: TGTGCCAGCAGCGCCACGGGAGCAGGCGGTCGTAGAGGGGAGCTGTTTTTT.

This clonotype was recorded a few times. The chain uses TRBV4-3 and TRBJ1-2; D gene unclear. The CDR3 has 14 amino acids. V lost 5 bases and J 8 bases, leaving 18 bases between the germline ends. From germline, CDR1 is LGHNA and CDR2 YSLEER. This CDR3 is CASSSTGGPTGYTF. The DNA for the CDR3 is TGCGCCAGCAGCTCCACGGGAGGGCCTACGGGCTACACCTTC.

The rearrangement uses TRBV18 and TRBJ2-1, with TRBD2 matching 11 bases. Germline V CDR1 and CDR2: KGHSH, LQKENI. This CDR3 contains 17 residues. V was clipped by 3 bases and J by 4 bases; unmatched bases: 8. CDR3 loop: CASSPQPGLAVYNEQFF. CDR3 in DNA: TGTGCCAGCTCACCTCAGCCGGGACTAGCGGTTTACAATGAGCAGTTCTTC.

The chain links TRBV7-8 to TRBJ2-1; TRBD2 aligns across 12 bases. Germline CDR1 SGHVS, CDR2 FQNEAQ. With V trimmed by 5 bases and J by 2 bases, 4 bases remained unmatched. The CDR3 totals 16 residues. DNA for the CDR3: TGTGCCAGCAGCACTAGCGGGAGGAGTACCTACAATGAGCAGTTCTTC. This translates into CASSTSGRSTYNEQFF.

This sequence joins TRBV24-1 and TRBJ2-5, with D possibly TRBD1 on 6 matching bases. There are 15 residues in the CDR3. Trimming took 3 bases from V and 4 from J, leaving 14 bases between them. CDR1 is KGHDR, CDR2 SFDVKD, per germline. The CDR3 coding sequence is TGTGCCACCAGTGATCTACAGGGAATAGGAGAGACCCAGTACTTC. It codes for CATSDLQGIGETQYF.

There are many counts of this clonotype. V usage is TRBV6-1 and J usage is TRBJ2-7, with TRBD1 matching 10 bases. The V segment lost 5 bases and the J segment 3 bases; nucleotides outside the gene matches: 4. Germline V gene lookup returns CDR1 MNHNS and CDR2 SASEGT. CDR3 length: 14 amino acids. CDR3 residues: CASSYGQGDYEQYF. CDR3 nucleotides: TGTGCCAGCAGTTACGGACAGGGGGACTACGAGCAGTACTTC.